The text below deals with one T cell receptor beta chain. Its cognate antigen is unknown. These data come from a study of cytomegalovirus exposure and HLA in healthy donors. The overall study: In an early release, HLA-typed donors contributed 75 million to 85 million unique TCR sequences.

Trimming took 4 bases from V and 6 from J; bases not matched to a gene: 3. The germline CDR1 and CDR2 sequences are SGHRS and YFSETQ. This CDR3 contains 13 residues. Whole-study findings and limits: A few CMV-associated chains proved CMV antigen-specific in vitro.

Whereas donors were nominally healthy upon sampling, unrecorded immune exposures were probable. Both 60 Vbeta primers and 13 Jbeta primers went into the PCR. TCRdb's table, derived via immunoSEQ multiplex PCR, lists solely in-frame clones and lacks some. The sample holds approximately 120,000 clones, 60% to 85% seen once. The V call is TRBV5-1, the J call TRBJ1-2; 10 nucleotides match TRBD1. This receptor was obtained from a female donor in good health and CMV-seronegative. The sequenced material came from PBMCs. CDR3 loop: CASSRGQGDGYTF. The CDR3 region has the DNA TGCGCCAGCAGCCGTGGACAGGGGGATGGCTACACCTTC.